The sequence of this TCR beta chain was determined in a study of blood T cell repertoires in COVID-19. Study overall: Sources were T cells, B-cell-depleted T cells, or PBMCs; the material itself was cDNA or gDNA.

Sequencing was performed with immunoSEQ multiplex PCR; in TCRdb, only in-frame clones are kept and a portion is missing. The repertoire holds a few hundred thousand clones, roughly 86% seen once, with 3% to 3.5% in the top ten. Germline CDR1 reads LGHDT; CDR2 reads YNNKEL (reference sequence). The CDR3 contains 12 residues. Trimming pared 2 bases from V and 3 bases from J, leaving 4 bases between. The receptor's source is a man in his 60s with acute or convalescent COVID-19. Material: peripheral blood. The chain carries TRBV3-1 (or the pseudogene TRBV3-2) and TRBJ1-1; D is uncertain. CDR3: CASSQSDTEAFF. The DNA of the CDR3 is TGTGCCAGCAGCCAATCGGACACTGAAGCTTTCTTT.